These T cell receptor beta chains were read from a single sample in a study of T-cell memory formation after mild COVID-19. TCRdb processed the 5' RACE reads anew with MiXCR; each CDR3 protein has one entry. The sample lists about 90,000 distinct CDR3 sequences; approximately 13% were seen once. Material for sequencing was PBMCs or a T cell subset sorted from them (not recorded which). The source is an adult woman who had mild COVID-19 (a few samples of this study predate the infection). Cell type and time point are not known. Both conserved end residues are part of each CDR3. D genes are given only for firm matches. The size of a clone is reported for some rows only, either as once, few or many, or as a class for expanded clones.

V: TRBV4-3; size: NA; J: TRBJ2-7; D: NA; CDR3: CASSQGRGFTYEQYF; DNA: TGCGCCAGCAGCCAAGGTCGGGGATTCACCTACGAGCAGTACTTC
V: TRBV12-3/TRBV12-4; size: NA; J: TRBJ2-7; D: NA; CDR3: CASSLAPPVEQYF; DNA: TGTGCCAGCAGTTTAGCGCCCCCCGTAGAGCAGTACTTC
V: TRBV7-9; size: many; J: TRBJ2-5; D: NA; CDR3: CASSLLGVGLEETQYF; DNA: TGTGCCAGCAGCCTTCTCGGGGTTGGTTTGGAAGAGACCCAGTACTTC
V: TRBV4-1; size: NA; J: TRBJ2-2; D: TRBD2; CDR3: CASSHWTSGATNTGELFF; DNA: TGCGCCAGCAGCCATTGGACTAGCGGGGCGACGAACACCGGGGAGCTGTTTTTT
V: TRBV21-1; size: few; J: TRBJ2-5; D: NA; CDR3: CASDKTSGSRVETQYF; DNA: TGTGCCAGCGACAAAACTTCCGGGAGTCGAGTAGAGACCCAGTACTTC
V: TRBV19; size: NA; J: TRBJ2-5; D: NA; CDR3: CASSQWADQETQYF; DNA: TGTGCCAGTAGTCAATGGGCAGACCAAGAGACCCAGTACTTC
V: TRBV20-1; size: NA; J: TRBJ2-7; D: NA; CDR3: CSASGQLYEQYF; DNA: TGCAGTGCTAGCGGCCAACTCTACGAGCAGTACTTC
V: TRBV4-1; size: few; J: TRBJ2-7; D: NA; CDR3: CASSQDHGRAYEQYF; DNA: TGCGCCAGCAGCCAAGATCATGGCAGAGCCTACGAGCAGTACTTC
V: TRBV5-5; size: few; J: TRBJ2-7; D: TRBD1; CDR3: CASSSFRDSSYF; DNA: TGTGCCAGCAGCTCGTTCCGGGACAGCAGCTACTTC
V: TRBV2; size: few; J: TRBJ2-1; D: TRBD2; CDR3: CASRTNPERTSGGNEQFF; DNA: TGTGCCAGCAGGACCAACCCAGAACGGACTAGCGGGGGGAATGAGCAGTTCTTC
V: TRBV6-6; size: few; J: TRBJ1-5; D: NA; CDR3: CASDNTNQPQHF; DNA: TGTGCCAGCGATAACACTAATCAGCCCCAGCATTTT
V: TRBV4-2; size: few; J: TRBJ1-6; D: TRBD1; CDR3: CASSDGQGESRSPLHF; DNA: TGTGCCAGCAGCGACGGACAGGGAGAGAGTCGGTCACCCCTCCACTTT
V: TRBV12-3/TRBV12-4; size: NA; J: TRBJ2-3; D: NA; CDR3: CASSVDPSTDTQYF; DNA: TGTGCCAGCAGCGTCGATCCTAGCACAGATACGCAGTATTTT
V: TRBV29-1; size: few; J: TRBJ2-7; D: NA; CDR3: CSVEDGGGAQQYF; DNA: TGCAGCGTTGAAGATGGAGGGGGTGCACAGCAGTACTTC
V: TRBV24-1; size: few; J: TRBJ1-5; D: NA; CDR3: CATSDRREGWNQPQHF; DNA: TGTGCCACCAGTGACCGTCGAGAGGGGTGGAATCAGCCCCAGCATTTT
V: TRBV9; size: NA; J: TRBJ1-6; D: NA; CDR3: CASSGQNNSPLHF; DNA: TGTGCCAGCAGCGGACAGAATAATTCACCCCTCCACTTT
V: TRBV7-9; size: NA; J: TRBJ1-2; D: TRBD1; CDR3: CASSIGTGDGYTF; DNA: TGTGCCAGCAGCATCGGGACAGGAGATGGCTACACCTTC
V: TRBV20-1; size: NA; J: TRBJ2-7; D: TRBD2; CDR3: CSAEAGGAGQYF; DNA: TGCAGTGCCGAGGCGGGGGGCGCTGGGCAGTACTTC
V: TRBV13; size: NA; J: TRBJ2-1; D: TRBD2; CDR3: CASSSRAGVNNEQFF; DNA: TGTGCCAGCAGCTCCAGGGCGGGGGTCAACAATGAGCAGTTCTTC
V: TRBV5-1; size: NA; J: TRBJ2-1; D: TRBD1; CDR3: CASSLTGAGEQFF; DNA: TGCGCCAGCAGCCTTACAGGGGCGGGTGAGCAGTTCTTC
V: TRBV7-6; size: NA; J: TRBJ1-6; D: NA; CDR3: CASSLGDGQNSPLHF; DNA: TGTGCCAGCAGCTTAGGGGACGGACAAAATTCACCCCTCCACTTT
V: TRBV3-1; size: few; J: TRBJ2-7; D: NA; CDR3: CASSQVSSYEQYF; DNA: TGTGCCAGCAGCCAAGTAAGCTCCTACGAGCAGTACTTC
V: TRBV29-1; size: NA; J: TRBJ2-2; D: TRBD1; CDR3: CSVEFWDRNTGELFF; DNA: TGCAGCGTTGAATTTTGGGACAGAAACACCGGGGAGCTGTTTTTT
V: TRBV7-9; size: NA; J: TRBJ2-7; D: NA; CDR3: CASSPGWNYEQYF; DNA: TGTGCCAGCAGCCCAGGCTGGAATTACGAGCAGTACTTC
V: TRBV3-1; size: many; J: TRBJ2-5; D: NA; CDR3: CASSQVRTDRETQYF; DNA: TGTGCCAGCAGCCAAGTTCGGACGGATAGGGAGACCCAGTACTTC
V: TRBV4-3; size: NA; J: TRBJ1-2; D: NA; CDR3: CASSQAGRHGYTF; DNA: TGCGCCAGCAGCCAGGCAGGGAGGCATGGCTACACCTTC
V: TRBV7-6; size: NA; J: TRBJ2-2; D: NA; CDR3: CASSLAGTGPGELFF; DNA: TGTGCCAGCAGCTTAGCGGGGACGGGGCCCGGGGAGCTGTTTTTT
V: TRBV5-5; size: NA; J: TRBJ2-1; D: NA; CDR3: CASSLGKYNEQFF; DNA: TGTGCCAGCAGCTTAGGGAAGTACAATGAGCAGTTCTTC
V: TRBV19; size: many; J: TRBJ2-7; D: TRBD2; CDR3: CASSPGLIYEQYF; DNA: TGTGCCAGTAGTCCGGGACTAATCTACGAGCAGTACTTC
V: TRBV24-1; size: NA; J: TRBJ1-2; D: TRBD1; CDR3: CATSDAGTGFLGYTF; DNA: TGTGCCACCAGTGATGCCGGGACAGGGTTTCTCGGCTACACCTTC
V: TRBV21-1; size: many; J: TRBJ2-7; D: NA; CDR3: CASSPYEQYF; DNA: TGTGCCAGCAGCCCCTACGAGCAGTACTTC
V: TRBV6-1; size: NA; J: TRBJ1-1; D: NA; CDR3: CASRPGLAFF; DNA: TGTGCCAGCAGGCCGGGTTTGGCTTTCTTT
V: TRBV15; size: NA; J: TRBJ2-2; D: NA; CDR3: CATSRVLPPGRYTGELFF; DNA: TGTGCCACCAGCAGAGTTCTTCCACCGGGACGATACACCGGGGAGCTGTTTTTT
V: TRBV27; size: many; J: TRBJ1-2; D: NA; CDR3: CASSWKGGLTYGYTF; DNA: TGTGCCAGCTCATGGAAAGGGGGGCTGACTTATGGCTACACCTTC
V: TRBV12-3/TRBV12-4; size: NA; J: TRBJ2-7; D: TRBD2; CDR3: CASSPGLAGGYEQYF; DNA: TGTGCCAGCAGTCCCGGACTAGCGGGAGGCTACGAGCAGTACTTC
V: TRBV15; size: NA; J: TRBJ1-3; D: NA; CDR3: CATSTRGGSGNTIYF; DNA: TGTGCCACCAGTACAAGGGGGGGCTCTGGAAACACCATATATTTT
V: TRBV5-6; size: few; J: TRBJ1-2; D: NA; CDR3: CASSLGAGTYGYTF; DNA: TGTGCCAGCAGCTTGGGGGCAGGGACCTATGGCTACACCTTC
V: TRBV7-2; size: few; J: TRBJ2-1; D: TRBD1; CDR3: CASSLDTGTGFYNEQFF; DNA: TGTGCCAGCAGCTTAGATACCGGGACAGGGTTCTACAATGAGCAGTTCTTC
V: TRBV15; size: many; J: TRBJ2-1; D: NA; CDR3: CATSTPKGTLQVYNEQFF; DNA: TGTGCCACCAGCACCCCCAAGGGGACGTTGCAGGTCTACAATGAGCAGTTCTTC
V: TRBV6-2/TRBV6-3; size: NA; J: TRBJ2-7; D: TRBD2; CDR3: CASTPGIEREAYEQYF; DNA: TGTGCCAGCACCCCCGGTATCGAGCGGGAAGCCTACGAGCAGTACTTC
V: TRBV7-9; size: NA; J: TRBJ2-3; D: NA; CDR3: CASSFWEDTQYF; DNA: TGTGCCAGCAGCTTCTGGGAAGATACGCAGTATTTT
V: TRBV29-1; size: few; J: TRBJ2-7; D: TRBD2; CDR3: CSVEGVAGSSYEQYF; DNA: TGCAGCGTTGAAGGTGTAGCGGGGAGCTCCTACGAGCAGTACTTC
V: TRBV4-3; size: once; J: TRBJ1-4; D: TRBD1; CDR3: CASSKGQRNEKLFF; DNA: TGCGCCAGCAGCAAGGGACAGAGGAATGAAAAACTGTTTTTT
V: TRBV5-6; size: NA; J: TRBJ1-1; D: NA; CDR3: CASSLVSGADTEAFF; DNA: TGTGCCAGCAGCTTGGTTTCTGGAGCAGACACTGAAGCTTTCTTT
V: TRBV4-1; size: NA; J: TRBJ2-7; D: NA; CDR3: CASSRGGNYEQYF; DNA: TGCGCCAGCAGCCGGGGCGGAAACTACGAGCAGTACTTC
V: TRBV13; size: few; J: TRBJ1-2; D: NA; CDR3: CASNPGVPHYGYTF; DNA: TGTGCCAGCAACCCAGGGGTCCCTCACTATGGCTACACCTTC
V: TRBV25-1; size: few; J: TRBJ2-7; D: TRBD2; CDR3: CASSGPTSRSYEQYF; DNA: TGTGCCAGCAGTGGCCCGACTAGCAGGAGTTACGAGCAGTACTTC
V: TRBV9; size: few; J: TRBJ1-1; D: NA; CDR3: CASSVGLGEAFF; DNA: TGTGCCAGCAGCGTAGGTTTAGGTGAAGCTTTCTTT